Shown below are 29 T cell receptor beta chains from a single sample sequenced in a study of cytomegalovirus exposure and HLA in healthy donors. Amplification used 60 Vbeta primers and 13 Jbeta primers. TCRdb keeps only in-frame clones here, not all; method: immunoSEQ multiplex PCR. This listing includes about 110,000 clones. Material: PBMCs. These receptors were taken from a man in his fifties or sixties in good health and CMV-seronegative.

This chain links TRBV6-5 with TRBJ1-5; 9 positions match TRBD1. The CDR3 is 15 residues long. V lost 5 bases, J lost 8 bases, and 10 bases stayed unmatched. Per the germline V gene, CDR1 is MNHEY and CDR2 is SVGAGI. The CDR3 protein is CASSPGTGRGKPQHF. CDR3 sequence (DNA): TGTGCCAGCAGTCCCGGGACAGGGAGGGGTAAGCCCCAGCATTTT.

The CDR3 bases are TGCAGCGTTGAGTCCGGAGTACGGTACGAGCAGTACTTC. Translated, it gives CSVESGVRYEQYF. V gene TRBV29-1 combines with J gene TRBJ2-7; no firm D call. CDR3 length: 13 residues. Between the trimmed V and J ends, which lost 3 bases and 4 bases, there was a span of 13 bases. CDR1 and CDR2 (germline): SQVTM, ANQGSEA.

The chain joins TRBV5-1 to TRBJ1-2, with D possibly matching TRBD1 (6 bases). Trimming removed 3 bases at V and 3 bases at J, with 21 bases between. CDR1 and CDR2 from the germline V gene are SGHRS and YFSETQ. The length of the CDR3 is 17 residues. DNA of the CDR3: TGCGCCAGCAGCTACGGCATTGGGGGGGCGCAGGACTATGGCTACACCTTC. It specifies CASSYGIGGAQDYGYTF. Full variable domain (remainder filled in from reference TRBV5-1 and TRBJ1-2): KAGVTQTPRYLIKTRGQQVTLSCSPISGHRSVSWYQQTPGQGLQFLFEYFSETQRNKGNFPGRFSGRQFSNSRSEMNVSTLELGDSALYLCASSYGIGGAQDYGYTFGSGTRLTVV.

V usage is TRBV6-5 and J usage is TRBJ2-1, with a weak D call TRBD1 (5 bases). CDR3 length equals 15 residues. Per the germline V gene, CDR1 is MNHEY and CDR2 is SVGAGI. V dropped 8 bases and J dropped 0 bases, with 14 bases sitting between them. This CDR3 reads CASGTTVTSYNEQFF. Written as DNA, the CDR3 is TGTGCCAGCGGAACGACAGTAACCTCCTACAATGAGCAGTTCTTC.

The rearrangement joins TRBV15 to TRBJ1-5; tentatively, D is TRBD1 (6 bases). Trimming shortened V by 0 bases and J by 1 base, and 7 bases separated the two germline ends. The CDR3 consists of 15 residues. CDR1 LNHNV and CDR2 YYDKDF come from the germline V gene (reference sequence). The CDR3 loop is CATSREGGSNQPQHF. The CDR3 region has the DNA TGTGCCACCAGCAGAGAAGGGGGAAGCAATCAGCCCCAGCATTTT.

The V gene is TRBV5-8, the J gene TRBJ2-2; 7 bases line up with TRBD1. J lost 6 bases, V lost 2 bases, and 7 bases had no gene match. The length of the CDR3 is 15 residues. The germline V gene encodes CDR1 SGHTS and CDR2 YDEGEE. CDR3 in DNA: TGTGCCAGCAGCTTAGGGACAGTTCGCGCCGGGGAGCTGTTTTTT. Translated: CASSLGTVRAGELFF.

The rearrangement uses TRBV6-5 and TRBJ2-3; 10 bases align to TRBD2. Germline V gene lookup returns CDR1 MNHEY and CDR2 SVGAGI. This CDR3 is built from 16 residues. With V trimmed by 0 bases and J by 9 bases, 9 bases remained unmatched. CDR3 loop: CASSYSASGGAGTQYF. The DNA for the CDR3 is TGTGCCAGCAGTTACTCGGCCAGCGGGGGGGCGGGGACGCAGTATTTT.

The chain employs TRBV18 and TRBJ2-3; 7 nucleotides align to TRBD2. The CDR3 consists of 16 residues. The V and J ends lost 5 bases and 6 bases, in that order; junction bases with no gene match: 14. Germline values: CDR1 KGHSH, CDR2 LQKENI. The CDR3 DNA sequence: TGTGCCAGCTCAAACTACGAGCGGGGACTGGGGGATACGCAGTATTTT. It codes for CASSNYERGLGDTQYF. The full variable domain, with the rest looked up from reference TRBV18 and TRBJ2-3, is NAGVMQNPRHLVRRRGQEARLRCSPMKGHSHVYWYRQLPEEGLKFMVYLQKENIIDESGMPKERFSAEFPKEGPSILRIQQVVRGDSAAYFCASSNYERGLGDTQYFGPGTRLTVL.

The rearrangement uses TRBV2 and TRBJ2-2, with a weak D call TRBD1 (5 bases). V was clipped by 3 bases and J by 0 bases, with 8 bases between them. CDR1 SNHLY and CDR2 FYNNEI come from the germline V gene. The CDR3 covers 15 residues. CDR3 sequence (DNA): TGTGCCAGCAGTGAGGACACCGCGAACACCGGGGAGCTGTTTTTT. Protein product: CASSEDTANTGELFF.

J is TRBJ2-3 and V is TRBV15; D might be TRBD2 (5 bases). The CDR3 sequence is 16 residues long. Germline-derived CDR1 and CDR2 are LNHNV and YYDKDF (reference sequence). V was pared by 1 base and J by 0 bases, with 11 bases between. CDR3: CATSRALAASTDTQYF. The CDR3 DNA sequence: TGTGCCACCAGCAGAGCCCTAGCAGCTAGCACAGATACGCAGTATTTT.

V gene TRBV19 combines with J gene TRBJ1-1; D call uncertain. V was trimmed by 3 bases and J by 7 bases, leaving 15 bases between them. This CDR3 region has 14 residues. Germline V CDR1 and CDR2: LNHDA, SQIVND (reference sequence). The CDR3 nucleotides read TGTGCCAGTAGTATGGCGGCAGGACTAGTTGAAGCTTTCTTT. Translation gives CASSMAAGLVEAFF.

On this clone itself: The junction departs from the called germline gene at one end, perhaps through a read error. CDR3 DNA: TGTGCCTGGAGTATCGGGAGCTCCGACAATGAGCAGTTCTTC. It codes for CAWSIGSSDNEQFF. The chain has TRBV30 and TRBJ2-1; D may be TRBD2 (6 bases). The CDR3 has 14 amino acids. CDR1 is GTSNPN, CDR2 SVGIG, per germline (reference sequence). The full variable domain, in which reference TRBV30 and TRBJ2-1 provide the parts outside the CDR3, is SQTIHQWPATLVQPVGSPLSLECTVEGTSNPNLYWYRQAAGRGLQLLFYSVGIGQISSEVPQNLSASRPQDRQFILSSKKLLLSDSGFYLCAWSIGSSDNEQFFGPGTRLTVL.

On this clone itself: Distinct nucleotide sequences in the sample also encode this CDR3. V usage is TRBV5-5 and J usage is TRBJ2-3; 9 nucleotides agree with TRBD2. This CDR3 region has 15 residues. The ends lost 1 base at V and 2 bases at J; junction bases unmatched: 2. Germline lookup yields CDR1 SGHKS and CDR2 YYEKEE (reference sequence). The CDR3 region has the DNA TGTGCCAGCAGCTTGCTAGCGGGGACCACAGATACGCAGTATTTT. Protein: CASSLLAGTTDTQYF. The variable domain in full, with the rest retrieved from reference TRBV5-5 and TRBJ2-3, is DAGVTQSPTHLIKTRGQQVTLRCSPISGHKSVSWYQQVLGQGPQFIFQYYEKEERGRGNFPDRFSARQFPNYSSELNVNALLLGDSALYLCASSLLAGTTDTQYFGPGTRLTVL.

The rearrangement joins TRBV11-3 to TRBJ2-2, with unresolved D. V dropped 4 bases and J dropped 4 bases, with 10 bases sitting between them. CDR3 length: 14 residues. The germline V gene encodes CDR1 SGHNT and CDR2 YENEEA. CDR3 sequence (DNA): TGTGCCAGCAGCTCTAGTCGGAGCACCGGGGAGCTGTTTTTT. Encoded protein: CASSSSRSTGELFF.

V usage is TRBV7-9 and J usage is TRBJ1-4; 8 positions match TRBD1. Germline V gene sequence: CDR1 SEHNR, CDR2 FQNEAQ (reference sequence). The V and J ends lost 5 bases and 2 bases, in that order; junction bases with no gene match: 10. The CDR3 spans 17 residues. In nucleotides, the CDR3 is TGTGCCAGCAGCACAGGGGGGGAAGGTTGGACTAATGAAAAACTGTTTTTT. Its translation is CASSTGGEGWTNEKLFF.

The chain carries TRBV19 and TRBJ1-2; 11 nucleotides match TRBD1. The junction had 10 bases not matched to a gene; V was cut back by 4 bases and J by 6 bases. Germline CDR1 reads LNHDA; CDR2 reads SQIVND (reference sequence). The CDR3 totals 16 residues. CDR3 sequence (DNA): TGTGCCAGTAGTACTCAGGGGACAGGGGGTAAAGATGGCTACACCTTC. Its translation is CASSTQGTGGKDGYTF.

The chain joins TRBV5-1 to TRBJ1-2, with 12 bases fitting TRBD1. Germline CDR1 is SGHRS and CDR2 is YFSETQ. With V trimmed by 4 bases and J by 8 bases, 6 bases remained unmatched. The CDR3 consists of 14 residues. The CDR3 sequence is CASSTGQGASGYTF. The CDR3, as DNA: TGCGCCAGCAGCACGGGACAGGGGGCGTCAGGCTACACCTTC. Using reference TRBV5-1 and TRBJ1-2 for the parts outside the CDR3, the full variable domain is KAGVTQTPRYLIKTRGQQVTLSCSPISGHRSVSWYQQTPGQGLQFLFEYFSETQRNKGNFPGRFSGRQFSNSRSEMNVSTLELGDSALYLCASSTGQGASGYTFGSGTRLTVV.

The J gene is TRBJ1-1, the V gene TRBV4-2; a possible D gene is TRBD1 (5 bases). This CDR3 region has 14 residues. Trimming shortened V by 0 bases and J by 8 bases, and 13 bases separated the two germline ends. Germline V gene lookup returns CDR1 LGHNA and CDR2 YNFKEQ. The DNA for the CDR3 is TGTGCCAGCAGCCAAGATCGACAGCTAGGAGAAGCTTTCTTT. Its protein is CASSQDRQLGEAFF.

The chain has TRBV10-3 and TRBJ2-2, with 14 bases fitting TRBD2. After removal of 6 bases from V and 5 bases from J, the junction contained 8 bases not matched to a gene. The CDR3 has 17 residues. Germline V gives CDR1 ENHRY, CDR2 SYGVKD. CDR3 sequence reads: CAISLTSGGADTGELFF. In DNA, the CDR3 is TGTGCCATCAGCCTGACTAGCGGGGGGGCTGATACCGGGGAGCTGTTTTTT.

The J gene is TRBJ2-7, the V gene TRBV7-2, with 14 nucleotides matching TRBD2. The germline CDR1 and CDR2 sequences are SGHTA and FQGNSA. The CDR3 is made up of 15 amino acids. Trimming removed 7 bases from V and 2 bases from J; junction bases left unmatched: 4. The CDR3 bases are TGTGCCAGCACCAAGACTAGCGGGGGGGCCTACGAGCAGTACTTC. It codes for CASTKTSGGAYEQYF.

J is TRBJ1-3 and V is TRBV7-9; 11 positions match TRBD1. In germline, CDR1 is SEHNR, CDR2 FQNEAQ (reference sequence). Unmatched junction bases numbered 6, after V lost 5 bases and J lost 0 bases. The CDR3 loop spans 17 amino acids. CDR3 in amino acids: CASSQGTGGISGNTIYF. CDR3 in DNA: TGTGCCAGCAGCCAAGGGACAGGGGGAATCTCTGGAAACACCATATATTTT.

This CDR3 is CASSSKRQSFGTDTQYF. CDR3 bases: TGTGCCAGCAGCTCAAAGAGACAGTCCTTTGGCACAGATACGCAGTATTTT. The chain couples TRBV13 to TRBJ2-3; tentative D call: TRBD1 (5 bases). Trimming took 4 bases from V and 1 from J, leaving 18 bases between them. This CDR3 region has 17 residues. Germline V lookup: CDR1 PRHDT, CDR2 FYEKMQ (reference sequence).

V is TRBV7-3 and J is TRBJ2-2, with 7 bases aligning to TRBD1. Germline V CDR1 and CDR2: SGHTA, FQGTGA. V lost 7 bases to trimming and J lost 2 bases; unmatched junction nucleotides: 7. CDR3 length equals 15 residues. The CDR3 reads CASTPGQRNTGELFF. The CDR3 DNA follows: TGTGCCAGCACCCCGGGACAGCGAAACACCGGGGAGCTGTTTTTT.

About this clone itself: The same CDR3 arises from other DNA sequences in this sample as well. The chain employs TRBV5-1 and TRBJ1-1; maybe TRBD1 (5 bases). The CDR3 spans 15 residues. Per the germline V gene, CDR1 is SGHRS and CDR2 is YFSETQ. V was trimmed by 2 bases and J by 4 bases, leaving 15 bases between them. The CDR3 sequence is CASSFSPGGVTEAFF. The DNA for the CDR3 is TGCGCCAGCAGCTTTTCGCCGGGGGGTGTCACTGAAGCTTTCTTT.

In DNA, the CDR3 is TGTGCCACCAGCCCCAGACAGGGGACTGGAAACACCATATATTTT. Protein product: CATSPRQGTGNTIYF. This chain joins TRBV15 and TRBJ1-3; 8 nucleotides align to TRBD1. This CDR3 has 15 residues. J gave up 2 bases and V 5 bases, and 5 bases lay outside the gene matches. Germline-derived CDR1 and CDR2 are LNHNV and YYDKDF (reference sequence).

The chain couples TRBV6-5 to TRBJ2-7, with 10 nucleotides matching TRBD1. The CDR3 runs to 15 residues. Germline V gives CDR1 MNHEY, CDR2 SVGAGI. V was pared by 6 bases and J by 3 bases, with 8 bases of the junction left unmatched. The CDR3 is CASSLDRGRFYEQYF. As DNA, the CDR3 is TGTGCCAGCAGCCTGGACAGGGGGAGATTCTACGAGCAGTACTTC.

The chain couples TRBV10-3 to TRBJ1-1, with 10 bases matching TRBD1. The germline gives CDR1 ENHRY, CDR2 SYGVKD. This CDR3 spans 15 amino acids. V lost 2 bases and J lost 6; bases outside the gene matches: 6. CDR3 sequence reads: CAISEMTGGWSEAFF. The CDR3 DNA sequence: TGTGCCATCAGTGAGATGACAGGGGGCTGGTCTGAAGCTTTCTTT.

The chain combines TRBV25-1 with TRBJ1-4; D call uncertain. This CDR3 has 14 residues. The germline V gene has CDR1 MGHDK and CDR2 SYGVNS. V lost 4 bases, J lost 5 bases, and 11 bases lay in between. CDR3 loop: CASSVAGFNEKLFF. CDR3 bases: TGTGCCAGCAGTGTAGCGGGGTTCAATGAAAAACTGTTTTTT.

This sequence joins TRBV19 and TRBJ1-1, with 8 bases that match TRBD1. This CDR3 has 16 amino acids. Germline V lookup: CDR1 LNHDA, CDR2 SQIVND (reference sequence). V trimming: 5 bases; J trimming: 0 bases; junction bases outside the gene matches: 8. The CDR3 loop reads CASSPRTGSMNTEAFF. The CDR3 bases are TGTGCCAGTAGTCCAAGGACAGGGTCCATGAACACTGAAGCTTTCTTT.